This T cell receptor beta chain is drawn from a study of diagnostic markers for celiac disease (dated by TCRdb to 2018 to 2021). The CDR3 numbers 18 residues from cysteine through phenylalanine. DNA is not on record. Reading the germline V gene gives CDR1 MNHGY and CDR2 SAAAGT. This clonotype ranks as medium-sized (0.01 to 0.1%) by frequency alone, as no count is recorded. There is no known antigen for this receptor. The instrument was an Illumina MiSeq. The reads went through TCRdb reprocessing, and each CDR3 protein sequence gets one entry with no DNA. For this sample, the table gives 5,500 to 7,000 distinct CDR3 sequences. The ten largest clones represent under 6% of the sample.

The V and J genes are TRBV6-8 and TRBJ1-5; TCRdb's D call of TRBD1 is untestable without DNA. Sequenced material: either unsorted cells or a sorted T cell fraction (not recorded which). The sequence came from a human donor. This table probably holds off-target reads from a library built for another chain. The CDR3 protein: CASNFGGEGRHNNQPQHF.